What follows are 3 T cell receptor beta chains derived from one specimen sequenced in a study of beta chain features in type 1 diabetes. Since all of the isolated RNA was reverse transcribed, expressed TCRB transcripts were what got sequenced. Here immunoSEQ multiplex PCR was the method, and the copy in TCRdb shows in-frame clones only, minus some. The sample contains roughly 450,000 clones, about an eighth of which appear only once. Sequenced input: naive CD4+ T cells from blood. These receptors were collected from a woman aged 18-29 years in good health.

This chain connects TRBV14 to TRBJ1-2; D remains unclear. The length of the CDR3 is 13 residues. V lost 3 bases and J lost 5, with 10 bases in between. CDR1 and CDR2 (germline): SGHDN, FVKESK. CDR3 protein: CASSHVQSYGYTF. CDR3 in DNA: TGTGCCAGCAGCCATGTGCAGTCATATGGCTACACCTTC.

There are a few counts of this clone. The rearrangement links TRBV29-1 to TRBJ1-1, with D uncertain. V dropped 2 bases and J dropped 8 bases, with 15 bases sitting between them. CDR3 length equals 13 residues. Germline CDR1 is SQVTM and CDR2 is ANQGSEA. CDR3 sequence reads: CSVEMNQGSEAFF. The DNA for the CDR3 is TGCAGCGTTGAAATGAATCAAGGAAGCGAAGCTTTCTTT.

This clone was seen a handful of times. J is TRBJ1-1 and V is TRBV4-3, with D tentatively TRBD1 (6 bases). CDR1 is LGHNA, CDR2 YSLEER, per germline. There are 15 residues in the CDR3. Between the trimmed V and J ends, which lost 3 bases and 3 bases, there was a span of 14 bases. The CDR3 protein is CASSHVNRADTEAFF. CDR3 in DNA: TGCGCCAGCAGCCATGTGAACAGGGCGGACACTGAAGCTTTCTTT.